The clone carrying this T cell receptor beta chain was recorded only once. Generated by immunoSEQ multiplex PCR, the TCRdb table keeps only in-frame clones and is missing some. The sample has about 140,000 clones; around 73% are singletons. The J segment lost 2 bases and the V segment lost 7 bases, leaving 15 bases of the junction unmatched. CDR3 length equals 17 residues. Germline V lookup: CDR1 MDHEN, CDR2 SYDVKM. These data are taken from a study of blood T cell repertoires in COVID-19. Study summary: Samples taken during acute and convalescent COVID-19 were collected in the United States, Italy and Spain.

The source of this sequence is a woman aged 45-65 years with active or convalescent COVID-19. Sequencing was performed on peripheral blood. The chain combines TRBV28 with TRBJ2-5; the match to TRBD2 covers 8 bases. The DNA for the CDR3 is TGTGCCAGCATCCCCGGAGGGGTAGCGGGACTTCAAGAGACCCAGTACTTC. Its protein is CASIPGGVAGLQETQYF.